This T cell receptor (beta chain) derives from a study of blood T cell repertoires in COVID-19. Study information: T cells, B-cell-depleted T cells, or PBMCs supplied cDNA or gDNA.

V was shortened by 6 bases and J by 5 bases, with 9 bases between the two germline ends. Looked up from germline, CDR1 is WSHSY and CDR2 is SAAADI. The length of the CDR3 is 12 residues. In the authors' methods: Nucleated cell number was recorded as an estimate derived from reference gene primer amplification. TCRdb keeps only in-frame clones here, not all; method: immunoSEQ multiplex PCR. That table supplies the V and J calls and clone size; D and trimming were determined from the DNA. The data contain 95,000 to 100,000 clones, about 87% of them singletons. Sample: peripheral blood. The source is a woman younger than 45 with acute or convalescent COVID-19. The chain links TRBV10-2 to TRBJ2-3, with D possibly being TRBD1 (5 bases). CDR3 in amino acids: CASRGRGDTQYF. CDR3 sequence (DNA): TGCGCCAGCAGGGGGCGAGGAGATACGCAGTATTTT.